A selection of T cell receptor beta chains follows, all from one sample in a study of Ad26.COV2.S vaccination and SARS-CoV-2 variants. The protocol was immunoSEQ multiplex PCR, while the TCRdb copy is restricted to in-frame clones and leaves out a portion. The sample lists about 350,000 clones; less than 90% were seen once. Source: peripheral blood, taken in a trial of Ad26.COV2.S vaccine versus placebo. The receptors come from a person between 18 and 65 years old who received the Ad26.COV2.S COVID-19 vaccine or a placebo. The CDR3 runs from the conserved cysteine through the conserved F or W. The D gene is left open where the match is weak. Rows may omit the clone size; those that give it use once, few, many or a size class.

J: TRBJ2-7
size: -
V: TRBV4-3
D: -
CDR3: CASSQGGGPTYEQYF
DNA: TGCGCCAGCAGCCAAGGAGGCGGGCCGACCTACGAGCAGTACTTC

J: TRBJ2-4
size: -
V: TRBV7-2
D: -
CDR3: CASSLAGRGQYF
DNA: TGTGCCAGCAGCTTAGCCGGACGCGGTCAGTACTTC

J: TRBJ2-6
size: once
V: TRBV5-1
D: TRBD1
CDR3: CASSLTGGTGANVLTF
DNA: TGCGCCAGCAGCTTGACAGGGGGGACTGGGGCCAACGTCCTGACTTTC

J: TRBJ2-3
size: -
V: TRBV19
D: TRBD1
CDR3: CASSTGTGGNTQYF
DNA: TGTGCCAGTAGCACCGGGACAGGGGGCAATACGCAGTATTTT

J: TRBJ1-1
size: few
V: TRBV7-9
D: -
CDR3: CASSLSGFSTEAFF
DNA: TGTGCCAGCAGCTTATCGGGTTTTAGCACTGAAGCTTTCTTT

J: TRBJ1-5
size: many
V: TRBV7-2
D: -
CDR3: CASSLERAARAQHF
DNA: TGTGCCAGCAGCTTAGAGCGGGCGGCCAGGGCCCAGCATTTT

J: TRBJ1-4
size: -
V: TRBV7-2
D: -
CDR3: CASSPRGGRDEKLFF
DNA: TGTGCCAGCAGCCCTCGTGGGGGGAGAGATGAAAAACTGTTTTTT

J: TRBJ1-1
size: -
V: TRBV27
D: -
CDR3: CATSKTSRGNTEAFF
DNA: TGTGCCACCTCGAAGACCAGCCGGGGGAACACTGAAGCTTTCTTT

J: TRBJ2-7
size: -
V: TRBV24-1
D: -
CDR3: CATSDSITLEQYF
DNA: TGTGCCACCAGTGATTCTATAACGCTCGAGCAGTACTTC

J: TRBJ2-3
size: -
V: TRBV11-1
D: -
CDR3: CASSLGAYPSTDTQYF
DNA: TGTGCCAGCAGCTTAGGAGCGTACCCTAGCACAGATACGCAGTATTTT

J: TRBJ1-1
size: -
V: TRBV2
D: -
CDR3: CASRLQGSNTEAFF
DNA: TGTGCCAGCAGACTACAGGGCTCGAACACTGAAGCTTTCTTT

J: TRBJ2-2
size: once
V: TRBV7-2
D: TRBD2
CDR3: CASRTSGNTGELFF
DNA: TGTGCCAGCAGGACTAGCGGGAACACCGGGGAGCTGTTTTTT

J: TRBJ1-5
size: -
V: TRBV6-2/TRBV6-3
D: -
CDR3: CASSYSRQAEDQPQHF
DNA: TGTGCCAGCAGTTACTCAAGACAGGCCGAGGATCAGCCCCAGCATTTT

J: TRBJ2-2
size: few
V: TRBV5-4
D: -
CDR3: CASSSGRNTGELFF
DNA: TGTGCCAGCAGCTCCGGACGGAACACCGGGGAGCTGTTTTTT

J: TRBJ2-2
size: -
V: TRBV10-1
D: -
CDR3: CASSPGTVGELFF
DNA: TGCGCCAGCAGCCCAGGGACGGTCGGGGAGCTGTTTTTT

J: TRBJ2-2
size: -
V: TRBV10-3
D: -
CDR3: CAISDGGANTGELFF
DNA: TGTGCCATCAGTGATGGGGGCGCGAACACCGGGGAGCTGTTTTTT

J: TRBJ1-1
size: -
V: TRBV19
D: -
CDR3: CASSIREPDTEAFF
DNA: TGTGCCAGTAGTATTAGGGAGCCGGACACTGAAGCTTTCTTT

J: TRBJ2-3
size: -
V: TRBV11-1
D: -
CDR3: CASRSRNLTGTDTQYF
DNA: TGTGCCAGCAGATCCCGTAACCTGACGGGCACAGATACGCAGTATTTT

J: TRBJ1-4
size: -
V: TRBV18
D: TRBD1
CDR3: CASSPRDRSNEKLFF
DNA: TGTGCCAGCTCACCCCGGGACAGGAGTAATGAAAAACTGTTTTTT

J: TRBJ2-7
size: -
V: TRBV6-5
D: TRBD1
CDR3: CASRRTGGYEQYF
DNA: TGTGCCAGCAGGAGGACAGGGGGCTACGAGCAGTACTTC

J: TRBJ2-7
size: -
V: TRBV27
D: TRBD1
CDR3: CASSLRQGLDEQYF
DNA: TGTGCCAGCAGTCTAAGACAGGGGCTAGACGAGCAGTACTTC

J: TRBJ2-7
size: -
V: TRBV9
D: -
CDR3: CASSVGPSSYEQYF
DNA: TGTGCCAGCAGCGTAGGTCCATCCTCCTACGAGCAGTACTTC

J: TRBJ1-1
size: once
V: TRBV12-3/TRBV12-4
D: -
CDR3: CASSLVQNTEAFF
DNA: TGTGCCAGCAGTTTGGTCCAGAACACTGAAGCTTTCTTT

J: TRBJ2-3
size: -
V: TRBV6-4
D: TRBD2
CDR3: CASSRAGGFTDTQYF
DNA: TGTGCCAGCAGTCGAGCGGGGGGTTTCACAGATACGCAGTATTTT

J: TRBJ1-5
size: -
V: TRBV5-8
D: -
CDR3: CASSLGQLGNQPQHF
DNA: TGTGCCAGCAGCTTGGGTCAGCTCGGCAATCAGCCCCAGCATTTT

J: TRBJ2-5
size: -
V: TRBV5-1
D: TRBD1
CDR3: CASSGQGLRETQYF
DNA: TGCGCCAGCTCGGGACAGGGGTTACGAGAGACCCAGTACTTC

J: TRBJ2-3
size: -
V: TRBV18
D: TRBD1
CDR3: CASSAQGGTDTQYF
DNA: TGTGCCAGCTCGGCTCAGGGGGGCACAGATACGCAGTATTTT

J: TRBJ2-7
size: -
V: TRBV18
D: -
CDR3: CASSLSELLPTYEQYF
DNA: TGTGCCAGCTCACTCAGCGAGCTTCTGCCAACTTACGAGCAGTACTTC

J: TRBJ2-5
size: -
V: TRBV5-1
D: -
CDR3: CASSLTGAPQETQYF
DNA: TGCGCCAGCAGCTTGACGGGGGCCCCCCAAGAGACCCAGTACTTC

J: TRBJ2-3
size: -
V: TRBV2
D: -
CDR3: CATRDLSSTDTQYF
DNA: TGTGCCACCCGAGATCTATCTAGCACAGATACGCAGTATTTT

J: TRBJ1-1
size: -
V: TRBV7-8
D: -
CDR3: CASSLGPGGGSEAFF
DNA: TGTGCCAGCAGCTTAGGTCCGGGCGGAGGATCTGAAGCTTTCTTT

J: TRBJ2-7
size: -
V: TRBV2
D: -
CDR3: CAIEQGSAYEQYF
DNA: TGTGCCATAGAACAGGGATCGGCCTACGAGCAGTACTTC